This entry is about one T cell receptor beta chain. Its antigen is not known. Treatment: oral pan-JAK inhibitor, 5-10 mg twice daily. T lymphocytes (CD4+ and CD8+) were sorted from PBMCs. The data were obtained in a study of CD8+ T cells in alopecia areata. Across the whole study: Scoring of treated patients' severity used the percentage of affected scalp area. Study-wide results and caveats: Tofacitinib did not eliminate many expanded lesional clones from scalp or blood.

As the sequencing template, cDNA was produced by extracting RNA and reverse transcribing it. Generated by immunoSEQ multiplex PCR, the TCRdb table keeps only in-frame clones and is missing some. Among 110,000 or so clones listed, approximately 59% were seen once. The V end lost 5 bases, the J end lost 5 bases, and 16 bases lay between the germline ends. The germline CDR1 and CDR2 sequences are GTSNPN and SVGIG (reference sequence). The CDR3 sequence is 14 residues long. The TCR originated in a human donor with alopecia areata. Material: CD8+ T cells sorted from blood, obtained at week 4, from a patient treated with tofacitinib. V usage is TRBV30 and J usage is TRBJ2-1; a possible D gene is TRBD2 (6 bases). CDR3 residues: CAWDLTRRDNEQFF. In nucleotides, the CDR3 is TGTGCCTGGGACCTTACGCGGAGGGACAATGAGCAGTTCTTC.